The clone carrying this T cell receptor beta chain was observed many times. Trimming removed 0 bases at V and 6 bases at J, with 8 bases between. Germline V gene sequence: CDR1 LGHDT, CDR2 YNNKEL (reference sequence). The length of the CDR3 is 13 residues. Uncontrolled infection, other autoimmune disease, pregnancy or lactation barred patients from enrollment. The source of the sample is a study of T cells in Graves' hyperthyroidism and ophthalmopathy. RNA transcripts gave rise to amplified TCR beta CDR3 regions. The HTBI primer set was used in a first-round RT-PCR of the TCR CDR3. TCRdb independently ran MiXCR on the multiplex PCR reads; one entry per CDR3 protein. This table has about 160,000 distinct CDR3 sequences, 9.4% appearing once.

This sequence was found in a woman in her late teens or twenties with Graves' hyperthyroidism that later progressed to Graves' ophthalmopathy. The specimen was blood. J is TRBJ1-1 and V is TRBV3-1; no firm D call. The CDR3 DNA is TGTGCCAGCAGCCAAGAGGACGGCGCTGAAGCTTTCTTT. This gives the protein CASSQEDGAEAFF. The full variable domain, its missing parts supplied by reference TRBV3-1 and TRBJ1-1, is DTAVSQTPKYLVTQMGNDKSIKCEQNLGHDTMYWYKQDSKKFLKIMFSYNNKELIINETVPNRFSPKSPDKAHLNLHINSLELGDSAVYFCASSQEDGAEAFFGQGTRLTVV.